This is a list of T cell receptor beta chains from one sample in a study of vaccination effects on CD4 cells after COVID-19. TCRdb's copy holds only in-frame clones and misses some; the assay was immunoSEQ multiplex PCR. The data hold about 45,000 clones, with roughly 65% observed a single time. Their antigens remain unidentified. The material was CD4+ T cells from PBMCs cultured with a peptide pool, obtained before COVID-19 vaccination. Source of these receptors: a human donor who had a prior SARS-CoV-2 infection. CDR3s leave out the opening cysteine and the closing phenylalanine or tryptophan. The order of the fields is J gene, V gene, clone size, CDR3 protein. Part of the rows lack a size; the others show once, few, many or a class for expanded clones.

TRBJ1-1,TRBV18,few,ASSRGVGVTEAF
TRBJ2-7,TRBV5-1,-,ASSAGTSGGQAYEQY
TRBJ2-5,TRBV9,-,ASSVGGIETQY
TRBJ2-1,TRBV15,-,ATSRGLLAGGPNEQF
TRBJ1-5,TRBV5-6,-,ASSSWDRSNQPQH
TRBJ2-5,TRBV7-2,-,ASSLDQLAGGLGTQY
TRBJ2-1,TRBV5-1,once,ASSPLLNYNEQF
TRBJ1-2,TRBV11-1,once,ASSLIQGSAGYT
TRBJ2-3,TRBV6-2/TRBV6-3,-,ASSQLALGVTDTQY
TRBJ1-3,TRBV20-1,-,SASFWTGSSGNTIY
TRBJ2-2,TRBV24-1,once,ATSDSGGGTGELF
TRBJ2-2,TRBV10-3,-,AITGSGTGELF
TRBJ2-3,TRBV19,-,ASSIGLADNTDTQY
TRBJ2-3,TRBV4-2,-,ASSQEKAGGTTDTQY